At least ten counts were recorded for the clone carrying this T cell receptor beta chain. This sample was taken from a study of molecular identifiers for immune sequencing clone quantification. The length of the CDR3 is 15 residues. The germline CDR1 and CDR2 sequences are SGDLS and YYNGEE. J was trimmed by 1 base and V by 3 bases; bases with no gene match: 3. TCRdb fed the PCR reads into MiXCR, producing one record per CDR3 protein. The top ten clones hold around 0.84% of a sample with about 500,000 distinct CDR3 sequences, about a fifth of them seen once. The source is a human donor in good health. Some libraries in this study had Jurkat cell RNA spiked in. This chain joins TRBV9 and TRBJ1-5, with TRBD1 matching over 8 bases. Material: naive CD8+ T cells from blood, with Jurkat cell RNA spiked in. Documented subset: FACS-sorted CD8+CD4-CCR7+CD45RA+ naive T cells. As DNA, the CDR3 is TGTGCCAGCAGCGGGACAGGGACCAGCAATCAGCCCCAGCATTTT. It codes for CASSGTGTSNQPQHF. The full variable domain, rest sourced from reference TRBV9 and TRBJ1-5, is DSGVTQTPKHLITATGQRVTLRCSPRSGDLSVYWYQQSLDQGLQFLIQYYNGEERAKGNILERFSAQQFPDLHSELNLSSLELGDSALYFCASSGTGTSNQPQHFGDGTRLSIL.